Following are 28 T cell receptor beta chains from one sample sequenced in a study of blood T cell repertoires in COVID-19. TCRdb's copy holds only in-frame clones and misses some; the assay was immunoSEQ multiplex PCR. In the table there are 60,000 to 80,000 clones, approximately 85% of which are singletons. Source material: peripheral blood. Receptor source: a man aged 50-59 years with acute or convalescent COVID-19.

The chain couples TRBV9 to TRBJ1-1; no clear D. The V and J ends lost 0 bases and 4 bases respectively, with 10 bases between them. The length of the CDR3 is 14 residues. Germline V CDR1 and CDR2: SGDLS, YYNGEE. This CDR3 is CASSVEPGSTEAFF. The CDR3 DNA sequence: TGTGCCAGCAGCGTAGAGCCGGGATCCACTGAAGCTTTCTTT. Using reference TRBV9 and TRBJ1-1 for the parts outside the CDR3, the full variable domain is DSGVTQTPKHLITATGQRVTLRCSPRSGDLSVYWYQQSLDQGLQFLIQYYNGEERAKGNILERFSAQQFPDLHSELNLSSLELGDSALYFCASSVEPGSTEAFFGQGTRLTVV.

The rearrangement links TRBV4-1 to TRBJ1-4; 12 positions match TRBD1. This CDR3 region has 15 residues. Trimming cost V 2 bases and J 8 bases; bases outside gene matches: 3. CDR1 is MGHRA, CDR2 YSYEKL, per germline. CDR3 bases: TGCGCCAGCAGCCAAACCGGGACAGGGGGCGAAAAACTGTTTTTT. Residues: CASSQTGTGGEKLFF.

The chain uses TRBV7-2 and TRBJ1-2; 8 positions match TRBD1. This CDR3 has 17 residues. The junction had 11 bases not matched to a gene; V was cut back by 3 bases and J by 2 bases. Germline loops: CDR1 SGHTA, CDR2 FQGNSA. The CDR3 protein is CASSLDTPGGINYGYTF. The CDR3 coding sequence is TGTGCCAGCAGCTTGGACACCCCAGGGGGCATCAACTATGGCTACACCTTC.

The chain is built from TRBV10-2 and TRBJ2-5, with TRBD1 as a possible D gene (7 bases). CDR3 size: 13 residues. Between the trimmed V and J ends, which lost 7 bases and 5 bases, there was a span of 14 bases. Germline V CDR1 and CDR2: WSHSY, SAAADI. The CDR3 reads CASTSRGEETQYF. CDR3 nucleotides: TGCGCCAGCACCTCCAGGGGGGAGGAGACCCAGTACTTC.

V is TRBV24-1 and J is TRBJ1-2, with 10 bases lining up with TRBD1. Germline V gene sequence: CDR1 KGHDR, CDR2 SFDVKD. Germline trimming cut 2 bases from V and 11 bases from J; bases unmatched to any gene: 4. The CDR3 totals 13 residues. The CDR3 region is CATSDYGQGEYTF. CDR3 in DNA: TGTGCCACCAGTGATTACGGACAGGGGGAGTACACCTTC.

This clone was recorded once. The rearrangement uses TRBV18 and TRBJ1-6; tentatively, D is TRBD1 (6 bases). The CDR3 is made up of 17 amino acids. From germline, CDR1 is KGHSH and CDR2 LQKENI. Trimming took 3 bases from V and 2 from J, leaving 14 bases between them. The DNA of the CDR3 is TGTGCCAGCTCACCTGCGGCGGGGGGCCCCTATAATTCACCCCTCCACTTT. Its protein product is CASSPAAGGPYNSPLHF.

The chain carries TRBV24-1 and TRBJ1-5; 7 bases fit TRBD1. This CDR3 has 15 amino acids. CDR1 and CDR2 (germline): KGHDR, SFDVKD. V gave up 4 bases and J gave up 3 bases; unmatched junction bases: 5. CDR3 sequence reads: CATSDPTGSNQPQHF. The CDR3 bases are TGTGCCACCAGTGACCCGACAGGGTCCAATCAGCCCCAGCATTTT.

The chain combines TRBV5-1 with TRBJ2-5; 15 bases line up with TRBD2. Trimming removed 4 bases from V and 4 bases from J; junction bases left unmatched: 8. Germline CDR1 and CDR2: SGHRS and YFSETQ. CDR3 length equals 17 residues. In DNA, the CDR3 is TGCGCCAGCAGCGATGAGGGACTAGCGGGGGGTCCAGAGACCCAGTACTTC. Translated, it gives CASSDEGLAGGPETQYF.

This sequence joins TRBV25-1 and TRBJ2-5; TRBD1 matches 7 bases. Looked up from germline, CDR1 is MGHDK and CDR2 is SYGVNS. J lost 4 bases, V lost 6 bases, and 8 bases had no gene match. The CDR3 contains 14 residues. CDR3 coding DNA: TGTGCCAGCAGGGTGACAGGGTCGAGAGAGACCCAGTACTTC. It yields the protein CASRVTGSRETQYF.

In its sample, this clone was seen a few times. The rearrangement links TRBV5-1 to TRBJ2-7; the match to TRBD2 covers 10 bases. The CDR3 spans 15 residues. Trimming at V came to 4 bases and at J to 5 bases, leaving 9 bases not matched to a gene. CDR1 and CDR2 (germline): SGHRS, YFSETQ. CDR3: CASSDLAGGVNEQYF. The CDR3 DNA reads as TGCGCCAGCAGCGACTTAGCGGGGGGAGTCAACGAGCAGTACTTC.

The chain carries TRBV6-5 and TRBJ1-1; 8 bases map to TRBD1. The CDR3 length is 15 residues. Germline V gene data show CDR1 as MNHEY and CDR2 as SVGAGI. V lost 6 bases, J lost 8 bases, and 14 bases stayed unmatched. CDR3: CASRTSDREAIEAFF. In DNA, the CDR3 is TGTGCCAGCAGAACCTCGGACAGGGAGGCCATAGAAGCTTTCTTT.

V is TRBV27 and J is TRBJ2-7; 12 bases map to TRBD1. The J segment lost 9 bases and the V segment lost 6 bases, leaving 9 bases of the junction unmatched. Germline CDR1 is MNHEY and CDR2 is SMNVEV (reference sequence). The CDR3 totals 14 residues. CDR3 residues: CASRNPGTGGVQYF. DNA for the CDR3: TGTGCCAGCAGAAACCCCGGGACAGGGGGCGTGCAGTACTTC.

In DNA, the CDR3 is TGCAGCGTCACCGACAGCTATACTGCAACTAATGAAAAACTGTTTTTT. Protein: CSVTDSYTATNEKLFF. V and J are TRBV29-1 and TRBJ1-4; maybe TRBD1 (5 bases). The V and J ends lost 6 bases and 0 bases respectively, with 17 bases between them. Germline CDR1 and CDR2: SQVTM and ANQGSEA. This CDR3 has 16 amino acids.

This clone was counted between two and nine times. The same CDR3 is also encoded by other DNA sequences in this sample. The CDR3 is CASSLVTGGSTDTQYF. The CDR3 region has the DNA TGTGCCAGCAGCTTAGTAACTGGCGGTAGCACAGATACGCAGTATTTT. This chain links TRBV7-8 with TRBJ2-3; D gene uncertain. CDR1 SGHVS and CDR2 FQNEAQ come from the germline V gene. The V end was cut by 1 base, the J end by 0 bases, with 11 bases between. The CDR3 has 16 amino acids.

The chain recombines TRBV7-6 with TRBJ1-5; TRBD1 might be the D (6 bases). The CDR3 has 16 amino acids. Germline loops: CDR1 SGHVS, CDR2 FNYEAQ. Trimming pared 0 bases from V and 3 bases from J, leaving 12 bases between. The CDR3 protein is CASSLAPDSANQPQHF. The CDR3 DNA is TGTGCCAGCAGCTTAGCACCGGACAGCGCCAATCAGCCCCAGCATTTT.

This clone has only one observation. The chain joins TRBV2 to TRBJ1-2, with 8 positions matching TRBD1. This CDR3 has 13 amino acids. Trimming cost V 7 bases and J 2 bases; bases outside gene matches: 3. From germline, CDR1 is SNHLY and CDR2 FYNNEI. CDR3 residues: CASTRGRNYGYTF. The CDR3 DNA reads TGTGCCAGCACCAGGGGGCGAAACTATGGCTACACCTTC.

CDR3 amino acids: CASSLQGGGSYEQYF. The CDR3 nucleotides are TGTGCCAGCAGCCTTCAAGGGGGCGGTTCCTACGAGCAGTACTTC. This sequence joins TRBV7-3 and TRBJ2-7, with 7 bases that match TRBD1. CDR3 size: 15 residues. Germline V gene lookup returns CDR1 SGHTA and CDR2 FQGTGA. With V trimmed by 5 bases and J by 1 base, 8 bases remained unmatched.

The chain uses TRBV27 and TRBJ2-2; TRBD1 agrees at 7 bases. Germline V CDR1 and CDR2: MNHEY, SMNVEV (reference sequence). J gave up 7 bases and V 0 bases, and 2 bases lay outside the gene matches. This CDR3 has 14 amino acids. The CDR3 region has the DNA TGTGCCAGCAGTTTATCAGGGGGCGGCGGGGAGCTGTTTTTT. Residues: CASSLSGGGGELFF.

This clone was counted only a few times. Other DNA sequences in the sample encode the same CDR3. The chain employs TRBV3-1 (or the pseudogene TRBV3-2) and TRBJ2-2; perhaps TRBD2 as D (5 bases). Deletions cut 3 bases from V and 4 bases from J, with 9 bases between. CDR3 size: 14 residues. Germline V gives CDR1 LGHDT, CDR2 YNNKEL (reference sequence). CDR3 in amino acids: CASSQLTSTGELFF. CDR3 bases: TGTGCCAGCAGCCAGCTTACTAGCACCGGGGAGCTGTTTTTT.

This clone was counted a single time. The chain carries TRBV7-8 and TRBJ2-7; 8 nucleotides match TRBD1. Germline lookup yields CDR1 SGHVS and CDR2 FQNEAQ. With 5 bases clipped from V and 1 base from J, the junction kept 16 bases outside the gene matches. The CDR3 covers 18 residues. The CDR3 coding sequence is TGTGCCAGCAGCCCTAGACAGGGGATGAGGGAATATTCCTACGAGCAGTACGTC. This sequence encodes CASSPRQGMREYSYEQYV.

The chain employs TRBV2 and TRBJ2-1; 7 bases align to TRBD2. This CDR3 has 13 amino acids. CDR1 and CDR2 (germline): SNHLY, FYNNEI. V lost 8 bases, J lost 0 bases, and 1 base stayed unmatched. The CDR3 region is CASGGGSYNEQFF. CDR3 DNA: TGTGCCAGCGGGGGGGGCTCCTACAATGAGCAGTTCTTC.

The V call is TRBV6-5, the J call TRBJ2-7; 8 bases are a match to TRBD1. After removal of 6 bases from V and 2 bases from J, the junction contained 6 bases not matched to a gene. The length of the CDR3 is 14 residues. Germline V gene data show CDR1 as MNHEY and CDR2 as SVGAGI. The CDR3 here is CASRPGQGPYEQYF. In DNA, the CDR3 is TGTGCCAGCAGACCAGGACAGGGCCCCTACGAGCAGTACTTC.

The table lists this clone with a count of one. V is TRBV18 and J is TRBJ1-2, with TRBD1 identical over 8 bases. This CDR3 is 14 amino acids long. Germline CDR1 reads KGHSH; CDR2 reads LQKENI. The V and J ends lost 1 base and 7 bases, in that order; junction bases with no gene match: 5. CDR3 protein: CASSPQLTGVGYTF. The CDR3 nucleotides read TGTGCCAGCTCACCACAGCTGACAGGGGTTGGCTACACCTTC.

The rearrangement joins TRBV5-1 to TRBJ2-5, with D maybe TRBD1 (5 bases). The CDR3 is 14 residues long. Trimming shortened V by 1 base and J by 5 bases, and 12 bases separated the two germline ends. Germline assignment: CDR1 SGHRS and CDR2 YFSETQ. The CDR3 region is CASSLLQGGETQYF. CDR3 sequence (DNA): TGCGCCAGCAGCTTGCTCCAGGGCGGCGAGACCCAGTACTTC.

V usage is TRBV15 and J usage is TRBJ2-7, with D perhaps TRBD1 (6 bases). CDR1 is LNHNV, CDR2 YYDKDF, per germline (reference sequence). The CDR3 length is 15 residues. V shed 0 bases and J shed 2 bases, with 11 bases lying between them. As DNA, the CDR3 is TGTGCCACCAGCAGAGAACTTGGACAGACCTACGAGCAGTACTTC. Translating gives CATSRELGQTYEQYF.

The gene calls are TRBV19 and TRBJ1-5, with D uncertain. The ends were cut back, 3 bases at V and 0 bases at J, with 9 bases in the middle. This CDR3 is built from 15 residues. Germline CDR1 LNHDA, CDR2 SQIVND (reference sequence). The CDR3 loop is CASSMRDYSNQPQHF. CDR3 in DNA: TGTGCCAGTAGTATGAGGGATTATAGCAATCAGCCCCAGCATTTT.

V gene TRBV6-5 combines with J gene TRBJ1-1, with a possible D match to TRBD1 (6 bases). Trimming stripped 0 bases from V and 3 bases from J, with 11 bases between. The CDR3 runs to 15 residues. Germline-derived CDR1 and CDR2 are MNHEY and SVGAGI. CDR3 sequence (DNA): TGTGCCAGCAGTTACTCCGGGGGGCTGCACACTGAAGCTTTCTTT. Residues: CASSYSGGLHTEAFF.

This clone appeared a single time. The genes are TRBV5-1 and TRBJ2-3; 9 nucleotides line up with TRBD1. The CDR3 spans 14 residues. Germline CDR1 and CDR2: SGHRS and YFSETQ. J lost 5 bases, V lost 3 bases, and 4 bases had no gene match. The CDR3 bases are TGCGCCAGCAGCTCGGGACAGGGAGGAGATACGCAGTATTTT. This gives the protein CASSSGQGGDTQYF.